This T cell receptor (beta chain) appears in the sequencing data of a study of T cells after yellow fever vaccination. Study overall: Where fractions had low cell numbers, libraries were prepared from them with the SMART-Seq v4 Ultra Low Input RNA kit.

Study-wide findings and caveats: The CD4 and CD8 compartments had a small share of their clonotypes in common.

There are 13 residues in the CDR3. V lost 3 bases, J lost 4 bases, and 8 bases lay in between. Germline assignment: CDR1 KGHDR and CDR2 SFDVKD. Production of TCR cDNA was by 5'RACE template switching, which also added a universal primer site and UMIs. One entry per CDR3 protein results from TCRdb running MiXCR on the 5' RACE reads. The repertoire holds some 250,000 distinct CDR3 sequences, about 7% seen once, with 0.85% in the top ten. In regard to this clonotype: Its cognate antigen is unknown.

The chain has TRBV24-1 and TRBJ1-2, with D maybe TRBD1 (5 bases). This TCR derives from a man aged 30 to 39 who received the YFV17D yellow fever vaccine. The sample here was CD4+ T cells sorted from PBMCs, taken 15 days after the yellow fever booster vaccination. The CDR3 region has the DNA TGTGCCACCAGTGATAGTAGGGGCTATGGCTACACCTTC. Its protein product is CATSDSRGYGYTF.